A single sample is the source of the 26 T cell receptor beta chains below, sequenced in a study of T cells expressing NK-cell markers. TCRdb reanalyzed the 5' RACE reads, giving one entry per CDR3 protein sequence and no DNA. Its table records more than 400,000 distinct CDR3 sequences. Sequencing was done on a sample of blood T cells: a sorted CD56 or NKG2C T cell subset, CD4+ or CD8+ T cells, or bulk PBMC T cells (not recorded which). The origin of the receptors is a woman between 18 and 75 years old in good health.

The chain couples TRBV12-3 or TRBV12-4 to TRBJ2-3; the D call from TCRdb, TRBD1, cannot be confirmed without DNA. The CDR3 sequence is 16 residues long. The CDR3 region is CASSLPGQGFKDTQYF.

The chain links TRBV7-2 to TRBJ1-6; TCRdb lists TRBD1, though no DNA is available to test this call. CDR1 and CDR2 (germline): SGHTA, FQGNSA. The CDR3 is made up of 16 amino acids. CDR3 loop: CASSLAHGGNNSPLHF.

The chain combines TRBV20-1 with TRBJ2-6; TCRdb's D call, TRBD1, is unchecked because there is no DNA. The CDR3 extends over 16 amino acids. Germline CDR1 is DFQATT and CDR2 is SNEGSKA (reference sequence). This CDR3 reads CSARGQTDSGANVLTF.

This chain connects TRBV14 to TRBJ2-7; TCRdb calls TRBD1, which cannot be checked without DNA. Germline CDR1 SGHDN, CDR2 FVKESK. The CDR3 totals 14 residues. CDR3 sequence reads: CASSRRDTFYEQYF.

V gene TRBV20-1 combines with J gene TRBJ2-7; with no DNA, the TCRdb D assignment of TRBD1 cannot be verified. CDR1 and CDR2 (germline): DFQATT, SNEGSKA (reference sequence). The CDR3 consists of 19 residues. CDR3 loop: CSAFYRDTASRGGLYEQYF.

The V and J genes are TRBV5-4 and TRBJ2-1; TCRdb's D gene call, TRBD1, goes unchecked for lack of DNA. CDR1 is SGHNT and CDR2 is YYREEE in the germline V gene (reference sequence). The CDR3 loop spans 14 amino acids. The chain's CDR3 is CASSNSGLLNEQFF.

The V and J genes are TRBV9 and TRBJ2-1. CDR3 length: 13 residues. The germline V gene encodes CDR1 SGDLS and CDR2 YYNGEE. CDR3 amino acids: CASSDHLGSEQFF.

V usage is TRBV20-1 and J usage is TRBJ2-5; checking the TCRdb D call of TRBD1 is not possible without DNA. The CDR3 is made up of 14 amino acids. Per the germline V gene, CDR1 is DFQATT and CDR2 is SNEGSKA (reference sequence). CDR3 protein: CSAPQGERRETQYF.

The rearrangement joins TRBV6-1 to TRBJ1-5; as DNA is missing, the TRBD1 call by TCRdb cannot be tested. Germline V gene data show CDR1 as MNHNS and CDR2 as SASEGT. This CDR3 has 14 amino acids. This chain's CDR3 is CASSQDRAGQPQHF.

The chain's CDR3 is CASSLALRDADTQYF. The genes are TRBV12-3 or TRBV12-4 and TRBJ2-3; checking the TCRdb D call of TRBD1 is not possible without DNA. The CDR3 runs to 15 residues.

The chain uses TRBV28 and TRBJ2-3; without DNA, the TCRdb call of TRBD1 cannot be checked. Germline lookup yields CDR1 MDHEN and CDR2 SYDVKM. This CDR3 comprises 15 residues. The CDR3 sequence is CASTTGASSTDTQYF.

V gene TRBV11-2 combines with J gene TRBJ2-2; TCRdb selects TRBD1, and the lack of DNA leaves this call unchecked. Germline V gene sequence: CDR1 SGHAT, CDR2 FQNNGV. This CDR3 is built from 18 residues. The CDR3 loop is CASSSGTGGGRSTGELFF.

V and J are TRBV28 and TRBJ2-5; no DNA is available, so the TRBD1 call from TCRdb remains unchecked. The CDR3 sequence is 15 residues long. CDR1 MDHEN and CDR2 SYDVKM come from the germline V gene. CDR3 sequence: CASSQNRGHQETQYF.

The chain combines TRBV6-5 with TRBJ2-7. This CDR3 has 14 amino acids. Germline lookup yields CDR1 MNHEY and CDR2 SVGAGI. CDR3 sequence: CASRYPGRPYEQYF.

This sequence joins TRBV20-1 and TRBJ2-1; the D call from TCRdb, TRBD2, cannot be confirmed without DNA. Germline V gene sequence: CDR1 DFQATT, CDR2 SNEGSKA (reference sequence). CDR3 length equals 13 residues. CDR3 sequence: CSAYQEGRNEQFF.

V is TRBV7-9 and J is TRBJ2-7; the D call from TCRdb, TRBD2, cannot be confirmed without DNA. Germline V gene data show CDR1 as SEHNR and CDR2 as FQNEAQ (reference sequence). The length of the CDR3 is 13 residues. This chain's CDR3 is CASWGGRVYEQYF.

V is TRBV7-3 and J is TRBJ2-5; TCRdb's D call, TRBD1, is unchecked because there is no DNA. This CDR3 has 15 amino acids. CDR1 and CDR2 (germline): SGHTA, FQGTGA. The CDR3 region is CASSVGPGVQETQYF.

J is TRBJ1-5 and V is TRBV2; TCRdb designates TRBD1, a call that cannot be tested without DNA. Germline V lookup: CDR1 SNHLY, CDR2 FYNNEI. The CDR3 covers 15 residues. The CDR3 loop reads CASRGGTGGNQPQHF.

The chain joins TRBV5-1 to TRBJ2-1; TCRdb's D gene call, TRBD1, goes unchecked for lack of DNA. Germline V gene data show CDR1 as SGHRS and CDR2 as YFSETQ. The CDR3 consists of 15 residues. The CDR3 sequence: CASSLEGALYNEQFF.

The chain couples TRBV4-2 to TRBJ2-7; TCRdb lists TRBD2, though no DNA is available to test this call. Germline values: CDR1 LGHNA, CDR2 YNFKEQ. CDR3 length equals 13 residues. The CDR3 here is CASSQVLADEQYF.

This CDR3 is CASSVGVGQAGEQYF. The chain couples TRBV9 to TRBJ2-7; TCRdb picks TRBD1, but there is no DNA to check that call. The germline V gene has CDR1 SGDLS and CDR2 YYNGEE. The CDR3 contains 15 residues.

The rearrangement joins TRBV20-1 to TRBJ2-2. CDR3 size: 12 residues. Germline V gene lookup returns CDR1 DFQATT and CDR2 SNEGSKA (reference sequence). CDR3 sequence reads: CSAHAFTGELFF.

The rearrangement uses TRBV20-1 and TRBJ2-7. The CDR3 is made up of 11 amino acids. Germline CDR1 DFQATT, CDR2 SNEGSKA (reference sequence). This CDR3 reads CSASVGTEQYF.

The rearrangement uses TRBV12-3 or TRBV12-4 and TRBJ2-2; TCRdb names TRBD2, which stays unverified in the absence of DNA. This CDR3 has 18 residues. CDR3 residues: CASSFLASGGSNTGELFF.

V gene TRBV7-2 combines with J gene TRBJ1-5; TCRdb indicates TRBD1, and absent DNA this call remains unverified. The CDR3 has 14 amino acids. The germline V gene encodes CDR1 SGHTA and CDR2 FQGNSA. This CDR3 reads CASSFGDTPQPQHF. Complete variable domain (other parts from reference TRBV7-2 and TRBJ1-5): GAGVSQSPSNKVTEKGKDVELRCDPISGHTALYWYRQSLGQGLEFLIYFQGNSAPDKSGLPSDRFSAERTGGSVSTLTIQRTQQEDSAVYLCASSFGDTPQPQHFGDGTRLSIL.

This rearrangement joins TRBV7-2 to TRBJ1-5. The V gene's germline CDR1 is SGHTA and CDR2 FQGNSA. This CDR3 spans 16 amino acids. The CDR3 loop is CASSLSETYSNQPQHF.